This TCR beta chain derives from a study of blood T cell repertoires in COVID-19 (dated by TCRdb to 2020 to 2021). General notes on the study: Collaborator samples came from the United States, Italy and Spain and covered acute and convalescent phases of COVID-19. Sample metadata almost always included a de-identified subject ID, COVID-19 status, age in years and sex. The material from the prospective study consisted of cDNA or gDNA derived from T cells, B-cell-depleted T cells, or PBMCs. Subjects who had been exposed to COVID-19, were actively infected with it, or had recovered from it provided the deeply sampled blood TCRbeta repertoires that made up the dataset. Where available, HLA class I and class II types were obtained from metadata supplied by the sample provider rather than from assay-based typing. The samples were drawn from the first 160 participants of the ongoing ImmuneRACE study and from 950 to 1,500 subjects provided by 6 global collaborators. A freely available public database, intended as a resource for researchers studying the immune response to SARS-CoV-2, is where the repertoires were released.

Findings and caveats that apply to the study as a whole: The amount of clinical and demographic metadata varied by source and participant and was provided uncurated.

As for this clone: This clone's antigen is unknown. It has no much larger one-base neighbor in the sample; base qualities were not kept.

Each collaborating institution followed its own protocols to collect whole blood in K2EDTA tubes. For TCRbeta analysis, collaborator samples were shipped as frozen whole blood, as isolated PBMCs, or as DNA extracted from either sample type. TCRbeta CDR3 regions were amplified from genomic DNA by means of the immunoSEQ Assay, a bias-controlled multiplex PCR. Processing in the source paper ran as follows. Within the assay, amplification of reference gene primers was used to estimate how many nucleated cells each sample contained. To quantify the absolute abundance of each unique TCRbeta CDR3 rearrangement, sequence reads were collapsed and filtered. For each sample, productive Simpson clonality was calculated as the square root of Simpson's diversity index across productive rearrangements. Sourced from immuneACCESS, this table was stored by TCRdb with only in-frame sequences that have V and J called. A share of the clones is absent; for the studies checked, an unresolved V gene accounts for under half, and the remainder has no known explanation. V, J and clone size reflect that table, while D and trimming were determined from the DNA. Across this sample there are around 60,000 clones, with roughly 79% seen only once. The ten largest clones represent 25% to 30% of the sample.

The receptor comes from a woman of 80 years or more with active or convalescent COVID-19. The sample was peripheral blood.

The bases read TGTGCCAGTAGTAGGGGGACAGGGGGCGCGGGTGAGACCCAGTACTTC. Translated, it gives CASSRGTGGAGETQYF. The chain joins TRBV19 to TRBJ2-5, and TRBD1 matches 12 of the central bases. The CDR3 holds 16 amino acids from the cysteine to the phenylalanine. The DNA shown is the 48-base CDR3, in frame from base 1. Trimmed from V: 4 bases; trimmed from J: 5 bases; junction bases lacking a gene match: 8. CDR1 is given as LNHDA and CDR2 as SQIVND, both from the germline V gene (reference sequence).